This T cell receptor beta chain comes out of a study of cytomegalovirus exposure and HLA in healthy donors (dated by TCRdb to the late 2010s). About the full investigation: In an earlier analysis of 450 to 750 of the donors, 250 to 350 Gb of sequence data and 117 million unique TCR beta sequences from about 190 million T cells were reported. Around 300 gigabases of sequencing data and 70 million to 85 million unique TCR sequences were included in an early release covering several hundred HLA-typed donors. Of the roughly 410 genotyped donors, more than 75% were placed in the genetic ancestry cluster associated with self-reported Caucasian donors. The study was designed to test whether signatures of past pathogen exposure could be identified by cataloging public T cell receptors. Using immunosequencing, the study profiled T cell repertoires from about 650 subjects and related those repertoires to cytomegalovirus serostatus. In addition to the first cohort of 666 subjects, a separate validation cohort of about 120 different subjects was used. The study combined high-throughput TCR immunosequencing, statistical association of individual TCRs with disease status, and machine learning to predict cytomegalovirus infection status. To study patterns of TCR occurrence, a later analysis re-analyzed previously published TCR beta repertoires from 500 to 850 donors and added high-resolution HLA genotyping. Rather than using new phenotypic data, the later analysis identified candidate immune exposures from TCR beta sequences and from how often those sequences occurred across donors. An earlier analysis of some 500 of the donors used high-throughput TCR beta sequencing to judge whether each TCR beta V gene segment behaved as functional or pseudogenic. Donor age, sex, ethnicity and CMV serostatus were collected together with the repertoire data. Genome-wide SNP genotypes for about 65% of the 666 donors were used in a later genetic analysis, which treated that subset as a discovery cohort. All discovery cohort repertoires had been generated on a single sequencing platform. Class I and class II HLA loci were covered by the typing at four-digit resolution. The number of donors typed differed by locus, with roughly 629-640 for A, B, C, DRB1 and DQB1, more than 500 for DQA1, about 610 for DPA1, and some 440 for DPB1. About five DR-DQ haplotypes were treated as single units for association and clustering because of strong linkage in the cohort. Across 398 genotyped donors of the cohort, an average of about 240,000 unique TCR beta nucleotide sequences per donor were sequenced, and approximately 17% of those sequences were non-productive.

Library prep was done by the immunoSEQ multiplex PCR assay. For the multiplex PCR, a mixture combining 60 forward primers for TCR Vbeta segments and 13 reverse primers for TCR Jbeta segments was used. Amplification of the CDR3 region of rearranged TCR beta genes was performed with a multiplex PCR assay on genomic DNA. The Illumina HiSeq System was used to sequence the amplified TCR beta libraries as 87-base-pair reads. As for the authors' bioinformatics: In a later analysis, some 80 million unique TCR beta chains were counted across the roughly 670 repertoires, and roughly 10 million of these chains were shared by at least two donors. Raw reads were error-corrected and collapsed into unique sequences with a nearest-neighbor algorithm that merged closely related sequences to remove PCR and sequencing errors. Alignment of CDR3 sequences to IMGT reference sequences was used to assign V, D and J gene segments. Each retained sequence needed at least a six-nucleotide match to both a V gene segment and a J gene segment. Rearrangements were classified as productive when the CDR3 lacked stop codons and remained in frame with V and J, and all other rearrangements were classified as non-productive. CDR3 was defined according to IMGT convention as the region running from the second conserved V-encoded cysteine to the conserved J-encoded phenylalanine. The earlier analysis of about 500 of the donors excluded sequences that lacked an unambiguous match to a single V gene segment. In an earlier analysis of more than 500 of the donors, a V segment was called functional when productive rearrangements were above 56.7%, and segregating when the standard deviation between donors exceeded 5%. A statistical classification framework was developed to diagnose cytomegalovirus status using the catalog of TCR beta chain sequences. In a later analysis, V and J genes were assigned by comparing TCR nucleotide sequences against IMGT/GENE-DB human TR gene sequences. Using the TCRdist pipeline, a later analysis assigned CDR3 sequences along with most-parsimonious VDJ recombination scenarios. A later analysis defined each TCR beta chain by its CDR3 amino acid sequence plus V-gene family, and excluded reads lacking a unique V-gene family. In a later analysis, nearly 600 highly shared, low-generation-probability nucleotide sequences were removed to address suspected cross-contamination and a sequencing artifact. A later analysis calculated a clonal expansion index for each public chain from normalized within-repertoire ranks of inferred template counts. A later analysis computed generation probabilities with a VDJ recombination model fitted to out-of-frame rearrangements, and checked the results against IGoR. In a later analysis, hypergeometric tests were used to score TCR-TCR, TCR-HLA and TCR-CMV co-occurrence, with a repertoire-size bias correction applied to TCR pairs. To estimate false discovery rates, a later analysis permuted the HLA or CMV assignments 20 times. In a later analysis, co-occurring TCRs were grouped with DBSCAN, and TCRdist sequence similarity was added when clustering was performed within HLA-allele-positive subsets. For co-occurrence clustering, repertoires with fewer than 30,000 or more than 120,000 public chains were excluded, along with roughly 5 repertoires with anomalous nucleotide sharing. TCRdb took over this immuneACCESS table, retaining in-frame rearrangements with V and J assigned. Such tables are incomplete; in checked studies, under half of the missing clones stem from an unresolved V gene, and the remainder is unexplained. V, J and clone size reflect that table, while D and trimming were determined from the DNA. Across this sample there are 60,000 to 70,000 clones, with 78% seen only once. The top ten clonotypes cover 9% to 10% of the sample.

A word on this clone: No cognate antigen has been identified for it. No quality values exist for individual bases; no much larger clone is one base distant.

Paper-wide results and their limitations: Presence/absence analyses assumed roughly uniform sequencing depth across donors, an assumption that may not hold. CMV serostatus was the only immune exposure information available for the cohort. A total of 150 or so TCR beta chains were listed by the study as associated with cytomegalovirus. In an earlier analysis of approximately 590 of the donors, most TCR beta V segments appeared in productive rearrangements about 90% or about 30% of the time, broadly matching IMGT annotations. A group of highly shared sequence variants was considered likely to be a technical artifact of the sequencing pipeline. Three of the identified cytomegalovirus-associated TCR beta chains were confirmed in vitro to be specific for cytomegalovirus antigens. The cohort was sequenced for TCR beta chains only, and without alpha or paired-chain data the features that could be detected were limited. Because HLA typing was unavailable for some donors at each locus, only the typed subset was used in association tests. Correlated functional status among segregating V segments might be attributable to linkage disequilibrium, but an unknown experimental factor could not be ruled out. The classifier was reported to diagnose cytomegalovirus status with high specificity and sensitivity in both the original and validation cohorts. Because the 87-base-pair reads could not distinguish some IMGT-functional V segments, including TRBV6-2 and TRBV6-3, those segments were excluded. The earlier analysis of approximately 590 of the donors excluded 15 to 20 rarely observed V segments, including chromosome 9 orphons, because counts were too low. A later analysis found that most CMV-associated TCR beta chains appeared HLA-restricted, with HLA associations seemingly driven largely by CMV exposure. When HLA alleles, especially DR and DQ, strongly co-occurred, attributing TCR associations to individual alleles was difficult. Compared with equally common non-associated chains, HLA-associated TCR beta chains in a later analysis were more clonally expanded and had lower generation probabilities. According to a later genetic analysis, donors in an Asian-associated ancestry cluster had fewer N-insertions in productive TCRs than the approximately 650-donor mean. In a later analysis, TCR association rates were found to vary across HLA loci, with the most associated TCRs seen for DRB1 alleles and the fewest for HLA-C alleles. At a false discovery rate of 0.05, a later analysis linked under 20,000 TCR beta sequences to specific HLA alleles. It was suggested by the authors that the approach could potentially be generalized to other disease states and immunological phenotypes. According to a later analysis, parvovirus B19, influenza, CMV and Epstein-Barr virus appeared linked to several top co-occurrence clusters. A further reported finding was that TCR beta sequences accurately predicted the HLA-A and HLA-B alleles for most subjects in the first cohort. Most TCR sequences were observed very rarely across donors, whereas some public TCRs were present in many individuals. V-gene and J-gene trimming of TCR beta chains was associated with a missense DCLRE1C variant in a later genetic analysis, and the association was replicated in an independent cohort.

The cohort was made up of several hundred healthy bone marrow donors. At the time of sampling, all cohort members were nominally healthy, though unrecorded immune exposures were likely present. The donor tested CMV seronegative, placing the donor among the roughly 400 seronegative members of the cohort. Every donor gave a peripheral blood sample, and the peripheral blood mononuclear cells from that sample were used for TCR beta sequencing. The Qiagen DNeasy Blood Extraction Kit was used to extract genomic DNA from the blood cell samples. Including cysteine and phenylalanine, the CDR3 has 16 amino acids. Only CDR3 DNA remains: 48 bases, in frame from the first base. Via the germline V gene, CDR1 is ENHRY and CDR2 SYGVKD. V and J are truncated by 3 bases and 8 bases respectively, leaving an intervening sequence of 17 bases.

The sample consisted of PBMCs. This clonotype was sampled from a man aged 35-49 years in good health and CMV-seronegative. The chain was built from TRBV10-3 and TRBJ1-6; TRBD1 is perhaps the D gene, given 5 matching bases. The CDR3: CAISERAGRIDSPLHF. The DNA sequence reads TGTGCCATCAGTGAAAGGGCAGGGAGGATTGATTCACCCCTCCACTTT.